The 20 T cell receptor beta chains reported below all come from one sample, sequenced in a study of cytomegalovirus exposure and HLA in healthy donors. Researchers ran the PCR with 60 Vbeta and 13 Jbeta primers. The table came from immunoSEQ multiplex PCR; TCRdb's copy has only in-frame clones and leaves some out. The repertoire holds 150,000 or so clones, with roughly 75% as singletons. Sequenced material: PBMCs. The receptors were sampled from a man aged 40-49 years in good health and CMV-seronegative.

This chain joins TRBV7-8 and TRBJ2-5; no definite D call. The DNA end favors TRBJ2-7, so the J call may be wrong. The CDR3 extends over 11 amino acids. The germline gives CDR1 SGHVS, CDR2 FQNEAQ. The chain's CDR3 is CASSLSSEQYF. DNA for the CDR3: TGTGCCAGCAGCTTAAGTTCCGAGCAGTACTTC.

The chain carries TRBV7-2 and TRBJ2-3; possibly TRBD2 for D (5 bases). The V end lost 1 base, the J end lost 3 bases, and 8 bases lay between the germline ends. Germline values: CDR1 SGHTA, CDR2 FQGNSA. The CDR3 length is 14 residues. The CDR3 DNA follows: TGTGCCAGCAGCTTAGGACGGGGAACAGATACGCAGTATTTT. This gives the protein CASSLGRGTDTQYF.

The chain is built from TRBV5-4 and TRBJ2-3; 11 nucleotides align to TRBD2. CDR1 and CDR2 from the germline V gene are SGHNT and YYREEE (reference sequence). The CDR3 has 14 residues. With 4 bases clipped from V and 3 bases from J, the junction kept 1 base outside the gene matches. CDR3 nucleotide sequence: TGTGCCAGCAGCGGGACTAGCGGTACAGATACGCAGTATTTT. This encodes CASSGTSGTDTQYF.

This rearrangement joins TRBV10-3 to TRBJ2-7; 8 bases line up with TRBD1. From germline, CDR1 is ENHRY and CDR2 SYGVKD. The length of the CDR3 is 15 residues. V shed 7 bases, J shed 2 bases, and the junction held 10 bases outside the gene matches. CDR3 protein: CAITADRVIPYEQYF. The CDR3 nucleotides are TGTGCCATCACCGCGGACAGGGTAATCCCCTACGAGCAGTACTTC.

The J gene is TRBJ2-5, the V gene TRBV5-5; D perhaps matches TRBD2 (5 bases). This CDR3 has 12 residues. Trimming cost V 4 bases and J 5 bases, with 9 bases left between them. Looked up from germline, CDR1 is SGHKS and CDR2 is YYEKEE (reference sequence). The CDR3 DNA reads TGTGCCAGCAGCCGGAGGATGGAGACCCAGTACTTC. It codes for CASSRRMETQYF.

The chain is built from TRBV7-9 and TRBJ1-3; 10 positions agree with TRBD1. Germline CDR1 SEHNR, CDR2 FQNEAQ (reference sequence). The CDR3 covers 15 residues. V gave up 4 bases and J gave up 3 bases; unmatched junction bases: 3. CDR3 amino acids: CASSSDRGHGNTIYF. The CDR3 DNA reads TGTGCCAGCAGCTCCGACAGGGGGCATGGAAACACCATATATTTT.

The chain uses TRBV9 and TRBJ1-4; maybe TRBD1 (6 bases). The CDR3 consists of 14 residues. V lost 4 bases to trimming and J lost 3 bases, with 10 bases between them. CDR1 and CDR2 from the germline V gene are SGDLS and YYNGEE. Here the CDR3 DNA reads TGTGCCAGCAGCCCCGGACAGCCTAATGAAAAACTGTTTTTT. It is translated as CASSPGQPNEKLFF.

The chain recombines TRBV27 with TRBJ1-2; no clear D gene. V lost 2 bases, J lost 6 bases, and 13 bases lay in between. CDR3 size: 14 residues. Looked up from germline, CDR1 is MNHEY and CDR2 is SMNVEV (reference sequence). CDR3 sequence (DNA): TGTGCCAGCAGTTTACAGTCGAATCTGGATGGCTACACCTTC. Translating gives CASSLQSNLDGYTF.

V gene TRBV28 combines with J gene TRBJ1-3; 7 bases fit TRBD1. The V and J ends lost 6 bases and 0 bases, in that order; junction bases with no gene match: 5. The V gene's germline CDR1 is MDHEN and CDR2 SYDVKM. The CDR3 is 15 amino acids. CDR3 nucleotides: TGTGCCAGCAGACTCCCAGGGGGCTCTGGAAACACCATATATTTT. Its protein product is CASRLPGGSGNTIYF.

The chain joins TRBV6-5 to TRBJ1-2; the match to TRBD1 covers 8 bases. Germline V gene data show CDR1 as MNHEY and CDR2 as SVGAGI. The CDR3 is made up of 14 amino acids. The V gene end was trimmed by 6 bases and the J gene end by 2 bases; junction bases not matched to a gene: 5. CDR3 residues: CASRRDRTNYGYTF. The DNA for the CDR3 is TGTGCCAGCAGACGGGACAGGACCAACTATGGCTACACCTTC.

J is TRBJ2-3 and V is TRBV7-9; no clear D gene. The germline CDR1 and CDR2 sequences are SEHNR and FQNEAQ (reference sequence). The CDR3 is 16 amino acids. V lost 1 base and J lost 0, with 11 bases in between. The chain's CDR3 is CASSLEVGDSTDTQYF. DNA for the CDR3: TGTGCCAGCAGCTTAGAGGTGGGCGACAGCACAGATACGCAGTATTTT.

The chain employs TRBV28 and TRBJ1-2; TRBD1 matches at 8 bases. The germline V gene has CDR1 MDHEN and CDR2 SYDVKM. This CDR3 comprises 15 residues. The V and J ends lost 6 bases and 7 bases, in that order; junction bases with no gene match: 13. The CDR3 protein is CASRYPGTGIRGYTF. The CDR3 coding sequence is TGTGCCAGCAGATACCCCGGGACAGGTATTCGTGGCTACACCTTC.

In this sample, this clone turned up a few times. The chain couples TRBV6-5 to TRBJ1-3, with D maybe TRBD1 (5 bases). The V and J ends lost 6 bases and 0 bases respectively, with 12 bases between them. This CDR3 comprises 15 residues. Germline CDR1 reads MNHEY; CDR2 reads SVGAGI. The CDR3 DNA follows: TGTGCCAGCAGCCGAGGCGGGGGCTCTGGAAACACCATATATTTT. Protein: CASSRGGGSGNTIYF.

Concerning this clone: The junction and the germline gene differ at one end; a read error may be behind it. CDR3 DNA: TGTTCCAGCAGCCCAACCCCAGAAGTACAGGGGGCATGGGAAAAACTGTTTTTT. Its translation: CSSSPTPEVQGAWEKLFF. The rearrangement uses TRBV7-9 and TRBJ1-4, with 9 positions matching TRBD1. The CDR3 is made up of 18 amino acids. Germline CDR1 and CDR2: SEHNR and FQNEAQ (reference sequence).

DNA for the CDR3: TGTGCCAGCAGCTTCCGGACAGGGGGGGACGGCTACGAGCAGTACTTC. Translating it yields CASSFRTGGDGYEQYF. V gene TRBV11-3 combines with J gene TRBJ2-7, with 10 bases fitting TRBD1. V lost 3 bases and J lost 3; bases outside the gene matches: 8. This CDR3 contains 16 residues. Germline V gene data show CDR1 as SGHNT and CDR2 as YENEEA.

This clone was seen repeatedly, ten times or more. The V gene is TRBV5-1, the J gene TRBJ1-4; 7 bases match TRBD1. The V gene's germline CDR1 is SGHRS and CDR2 YFSETQ. J gave up 8 bases and V 5 bases, and 9 bases lay outside the gene matches. The CDR3 runs 14 residues. The CDR3 loop is CASSPGTEEEKLFF. The CDR3 nucleotides read TGCGCCAGCAGTCCCGGGACAGAAGAGGAAAAACTGTTTTTT.

The V call is TRBV5-1, the J call TRBJ2-7, with TRBD2 identical over 8 bases. The germline V gene has CDR1 SGHRS and CDR2 YFSETQ. This CDR3 comprises 15 residues. V lost 2 bases, J lost 2 bases, and 6 bases stayed unmatched. CDR3 sequence: CASSFRGGATYEQYF. The CDR3 DNA sequence: TGCGCCAGCAGCTTTCGGGGGGGGGCCACCTACGAGCAGTACTTC.

This sequence joins TRBV9 and TRBJ1-1; the D gene is possibly TRBD1 (6 bases). The CDR3 contains 14 residues. Germline V CDR1 and CDR2: SGDLS, YYNGEE. V lost 3 bases and J 1 base, leaving 10 bases between the germline ends. CDR3 sequence reads: CASSEQGQNTEAFF. The CDR3 DNA sequence: TGTGCCAGCAGCGAACAGGGCCAGAACACTGAAGCTTTCTTT.

The V and J genes are TRBV4-2 and TRBJ2-3, with TRBD2 as a possible D gene (7 bases). Trimming took off 0 bases at V and 5 bases at J, with 24 bases between the two ends. The CDR3 contains 19 residues. Germline V gives CDR1 LGHNA, CDR2 YNFKEQ. CDR3 residues: CASSQDYFPGGMGIDTQYF. CDR3 in DNA: TGTGCCAGCAGCCAAGATTATTTCCCGGGGGGCATGGGTATAGATACGCAGTATTTT.

The genes are TRBV7-9 and TRBJ1-4; 7 nucleotides align to TRBD1. In germline, CDR1 is SEHNR, CDR2 FQNEAQ (reference sequence). Trimming at V came to 1 base and at J to 5 bases, leaving 1 base not matched to a gene. The CDR3 contains 14 residues. The DNA for the CDR3 is TGTGCCAGCAGCTTAGGAGGGGGCAATGAAAAACTGTTTTTT. Its translation: CASSLGGGNEKLFF.